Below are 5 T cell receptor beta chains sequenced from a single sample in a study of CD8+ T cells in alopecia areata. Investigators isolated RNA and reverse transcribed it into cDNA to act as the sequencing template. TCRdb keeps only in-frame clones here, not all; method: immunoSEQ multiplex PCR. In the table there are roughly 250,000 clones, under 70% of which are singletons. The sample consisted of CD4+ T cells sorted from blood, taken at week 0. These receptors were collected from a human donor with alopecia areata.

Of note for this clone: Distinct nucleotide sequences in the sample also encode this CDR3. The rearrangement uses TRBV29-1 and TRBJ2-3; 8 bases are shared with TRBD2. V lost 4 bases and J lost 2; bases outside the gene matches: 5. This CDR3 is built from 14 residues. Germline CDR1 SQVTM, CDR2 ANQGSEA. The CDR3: CSVVRGASTDTQYF. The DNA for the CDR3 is TGCAGCGTTGTGCGGGGGGCCTCCACAGATACGCAGTATTTT.

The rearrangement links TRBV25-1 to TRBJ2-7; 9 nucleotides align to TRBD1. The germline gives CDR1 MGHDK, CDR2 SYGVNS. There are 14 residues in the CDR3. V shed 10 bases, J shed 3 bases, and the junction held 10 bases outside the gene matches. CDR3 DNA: TGTGCCACCGGATTAACAGGGGGCGTCTACGAGCAGTACTTC. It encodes CATGLTGGVYEQYF.

CDR3 DNA: TGTGCCTGGAGTGTACCAGGGGGTCAGCCCCAGCATTTT. It is translated as CAWSVPGGQPQHF. The chain recombines TRBV30 with TRBJ1-5; 7 bases match TRBD1. Germline CDR1 and CDR2: GTSNPN and SVGIG (reference sequence). The J segment lost 6 bases and the V segment lost 0 bases, leaving 2 bases of the junction unmatched. The CDR3 loop spans 13 amino acids. Based on the CDR3 plus reference TRBV30 and TRBJ1-5, the full variable domain is SQTIHQWPATLVQPVGSPLSLECTVEGTSNPNLYWYRQAAGRGLQLLFYSVGIGQISSEVPQNLSASRPQDRQFILSSKKLLLSDSGFYLCAWSVPGGQPQHFGDGTRLSIL.

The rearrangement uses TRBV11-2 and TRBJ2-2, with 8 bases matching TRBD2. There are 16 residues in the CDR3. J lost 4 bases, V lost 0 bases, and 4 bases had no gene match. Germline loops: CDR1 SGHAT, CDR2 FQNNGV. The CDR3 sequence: CASSLELAVITGELFF. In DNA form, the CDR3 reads TGTGCCAGCAGCTTAGAACTAGCGGTTATCACCGGGGAGCTGTTTTTT.

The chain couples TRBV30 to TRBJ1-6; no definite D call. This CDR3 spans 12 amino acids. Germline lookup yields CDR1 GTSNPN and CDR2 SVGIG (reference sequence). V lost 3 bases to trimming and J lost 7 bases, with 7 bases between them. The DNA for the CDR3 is TGTGCCTGGAGCCGAGTGAATTCACCCCTCCACTTT. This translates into CAWSRVNSPLHF.